This T cell receptor (beta chain) comes out of a study of shared clonotypes between healthy human individuals. Germline-derived CDR1 and CDR2 are KGHSH and LQKENI. V was pared by 3 bases and J by 8 bases, with 12 bases between. The CDR3 totals 13 residues. TCRdb's copy holds only in-frame clones and misses some; the assay was immunoSEQ multiplex PCR. The sample has about 1 million clones, roughly 80% seen once; the top ten hold approximately 1.5%. Turning to this clone: Antigen unknown.

General observations from the study: Shared across several donors were 5% to 6% of the naive CD4 clonotypes. Blood alone was sampled, and tissue repertoires likely differ. Naive subsets generally had larger estimated richness than memory subsets.

This receptor was obtained from a man between 18 and 35 years old in good health. The sample taken for sequencing was memory CD4+ T cells sorted from blood. Sample subset: CD45RA-negative fraction. The gene calls are TRBV18 and TRBJ2-3, with a possible D match to TRBD2 (6 bases). The CDR3 coding sequence is TGTGCCAGCTCACCCGCGGACTATGGTACGCAGTATTTT. It yields the protein CASSPADYGTQYF.